Presented here are 11 T cell receptor beta chains from one specimen sequenced in a study of CD8+CD57+ T cells in acquired aplastic anemia. TCR beta VDJ and CDR3 were profiled, and genomic DNA was the template. Via MiXCR, TCRdb re-called the reads, giving one row per CDR3 protein. This table holds roughly 240,000 distinct CDR3 sequences, around half found once. Patients sequenced had flow cytometry evidence of CD8+CD57+ cell expansion. The sample consisted of sorted CD4+, CD8+, or CD8+CD57+ T cells (not recorded which) from PBMCs. The receptors originated from a human donor with aplastic anemia.

This clonotype was counted between two and nine times. A much larger clone differs by one base, so this may be a read error. The chain uses TRBV6-6 and TRBJ1-2; TRBD1 might be the D (6 bases). The CDR3 is made up of 13 amino acids. CDR1 MNHNY and CDR2 SVGAGI come from the germline V gene (reference sequence). As DNA, the CDR3 is TGTGCCAGCAGTTGGACAGAAGTCTATGGCTACGCCTTC. It translates to CASSWTEVYGYAF.

The chain couples TRBV12-3 or TRBV12-4 to TRBJ2-7, with unresolved D. Deletions cut 8 bases from V and 2 bases from J, with 10 bases between. The CDR3 length is 12 residues. The CDR3 DNA is TGTGCCAGCGCATGGGCGGCCTACGAGCAGTACTTC. Its translation: CASAWAAYEQYF.

V and J are TRBV6-2 or TRBV6-3 and TRBJ2-1; maybe TRBD1 (6 bases). V lost 2 bases, J lost 4 bases, and 15 bases lay in between. The CDR3 runs to 16 residues. In germline, CDR1 is MNHEY, CDR2 SVGEGT. CDR3 in DNA: TGTGCCAGCAGTTACCCAGGGGTCCTGGGGTACAATGAGCAGTTCTTC. Its translation: CASSYPGVLGYNEQFF.

The chain joins TRBV5-1 to TRBJ1-6; D is possibly TRBD1 (5 bases). Germline loops: CDR1 SGHRS, CDR2 YFSETQ. This CDR3 has 15 residues. V was shortened by 1 base and J by 3 bases, with 8 bases between the two germline ends. The CDR3 here is CASSLFDSYNSPLHF. Here the CDR3 DNA reads TGCGCCAGCAGCTTGTTCGACAGCTATAATTCACCCCTCCACTTT.

The rearrangement uses TRBV15 and TRBJ1-2, with 8 positions matching TRBD1. CDR1 is LNHNV, CDR2 YYDKDF, per germline (reference sequence). CDR3 size: 14 residues. J gave up 7 bases and V 0 bases, and 4 bases lay outside the gene matches. Written as DNA, the CDR3 is TGTGCCACCAGCAGAGACGGACAGGGAGGTGGCTACACCTTC. It translates to CATSRDGQGGGYTF.

This clonotype was found many times. The rearrangement uses TRBV3-1 and TRBJ1-6, with 7 positions matching TRBD1. The junction had 3 bases not matched to a gene; V was cut back by 1 base and J by 9 bases. Per germline, CDR1 LGHDT and CDR2 YNNKEL (reference sequence). This CDR3 has 14 amino acids. The CDR3 reads CASSQGGGTSPLHF. DNA for the CDR3: TGTGCCAGCAGCCAAGGAGGGGGCACTTCACCCCTCCACTTT.

The chain links TRBV24-1 to TRBJ1-2; D perhaps matches TRBD1 (5 bases). The CDR3 sequence is 14 residues long. Per the germline V gene, CDR1 is KGHDR and CDR2 is SFDVKD. Trimming removed 0 bases at V and 7 bases at J, with 11 bases between. The CDR3 loop is CATSDLQGDRGYTF. CDR3 DNA sequence: TGTGCCACCAGTGATTTGCAAGGGGATCGTGGCTACACCTTC.

V and J are TRBV6-5 and TRBJ1-1; D unclear. The CDR3 is 14 amino acids. Trimming took off 2 bases at V and 5 bases at J, with 12 bases between the two ends. The germline gives CDR1 MNHEY, CDR2 SVGAGI. CDR3 sequence reads: CASSYEGFGTEAFF. In nucleotides, the CDR3 is TGTGCCAGCAGTTACGAGGGTTTCGGTACTGAAGCTTTCTTT.

The gene calls are TRBV29-1 and TRBJ2-5; D call uncertain. CDR3 length: 13 amino acids. The germline V gene encodes CDR1 SQVTM and CDR2 ANQGSEA. V shed 6 bases and J shed 5 bases, with 16 bases lying between them. The CDR3 DNA reads TGCAGCGTCCCAATGGGCCAAGGGGAGACCCAGTACTTC. This encodes CSVPMGQGETQYF.

Here the CDR3 reads CASSLDQGKLPYNEQFF. The CDR3 DNA reads as TGTGCCAGCAGCTTAGATCAGGGTAAACTCCCCTACAATGAGCAGTTCTTC. The rearrangement links TRBV7-2 to TRBJ2-1; D might be TRBD1 (5 bases). Germline-derived CDR1 and CDR2 are SGHTA and FQGNSA. The CDR3 contains 17 residues. Trimming left V 1 base short and J 2 bases short, with 15 bases between.

This chain connects TRBV7-2 to TRBJ2-7; D possibly corresponds to TRBD1 (5 bases). The J call may be wrong; the DNA end is better matched by TRBJ2-1. The CDR3 totals 13 residues. Germline V gene data show CDR1 as SGHTA and CDR2 as FQGNSA. Here the CDR3 reads CASSPGDSGEQFF. CDR3 bases: TGTGCCAGCAGCCCCGGCGACAGTGGGGAGCAGTTCTTC.